One T cell receptor beta chain is described in this entry. This sample stems from a study of CD8 T cells in Susac syndrome. Germline CDR1 reads SGHTA; CDR2 reads FQGNSA. The CDR3 length is 15 residues. Trimming shortened V by 7 bases and J by 8 bases, and 21 bases separated the two germline ends. Random hexamers were used to reverse transcribe an amount of about 0.5 to 1 ug RNA. A single record per CDR3 protein comes from TCRdb applying MiXCR to the immunoSEQ multiplex PCR reads. The sample records about 200,000 distinct CDR3 sequences, 85% to 95% being singletons. This rearrangement joins TRBV7-2 to TRBJ2-1, with a possible D match to TRBD2 (6 bases). This clonotype was sampled from a human donor in good health. Sequenced material: CD4+ T cells from PBMCs. The CDR3 loop is CASTSGRTRWDEQFF. CDR3 DNA: TGTGCCAGCACTTCTGGGAGGACAAGATGGGATGAGCAGTTCTTC.